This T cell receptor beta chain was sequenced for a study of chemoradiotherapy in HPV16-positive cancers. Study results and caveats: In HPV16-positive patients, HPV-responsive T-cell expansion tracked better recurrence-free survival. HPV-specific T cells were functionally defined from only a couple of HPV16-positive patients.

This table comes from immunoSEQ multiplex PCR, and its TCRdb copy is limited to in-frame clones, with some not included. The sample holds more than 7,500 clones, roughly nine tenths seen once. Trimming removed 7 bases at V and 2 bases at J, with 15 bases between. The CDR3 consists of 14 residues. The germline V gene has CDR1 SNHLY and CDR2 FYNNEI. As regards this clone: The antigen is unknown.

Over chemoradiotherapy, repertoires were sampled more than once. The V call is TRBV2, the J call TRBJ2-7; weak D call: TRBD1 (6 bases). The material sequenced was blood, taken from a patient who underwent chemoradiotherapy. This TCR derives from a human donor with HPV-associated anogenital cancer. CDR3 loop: CASTTDRITYEQYF. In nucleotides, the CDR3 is TGTGCCAGCACTACGGACAGAATAACCTACGAGCAGTACTTC.